The 10 T cell receptor beta chains in this list originate from one sample, sequenced in a study of Graves' ophthalmopathy and Graves' hyperthyroidism. Amplification targeted the TCR beta CDR3 regions, with RNA transcripts as the source material. A first-round RT-PCR used HTBI primers, followed by a second-round multiplex PCR. TCRdb redid the calling of the multiplex PCR reads with MiXCR, one entry per CDR3 protein. The sample consists of roughly 500,000 distinct CDR3 sequences, under 15% of them appearing once. The sequencing input was blood. These receptors originate from a woman under 40 with Graves' ophthalmopathy.

This chain links TRBV4-1 with TRBJ1-2; no definite D call. The CDR3 runs to 17 residues. V was clipped by 3 bases and J by 3 bases, with 20 bases between them. Germline CDR1 reads MGHRA; CDR2 reads YSYEKL. The CDR3 is CASSHGILRAPDYGYTF. The CDR3 region has the DNA TGCGCCAGCAGCCACGGGATCCTCCGGGCCCCGGACTATGGCTACACCTTC.

Here the CDR3 reads CASGLALAGIDEQYF. The DNA of the CDR3 is TGTGCTAGTGGTTTAGCACTAGCGGGGATTGACGAGCAGTACTTC. This rearrangement joins TRBV12-5 to TRBJ2-7; TRBD2 matches at 10 bases. Trimming removed 3 bases from V and 5 bases from J; junction bases left unmatched: 7. The germline gives CDR1 LGHNT, CDR2 FRNRAP. There are 15 residues in the CDR3.

The chain has TRBV3-1 and TRBJ1-2; D perhaps matches TRBD1 (5 bases). The CDR3 covers 16 residues. Germline V CDR1 and CDR2: LGHDT, YNNKEL (reference sequence). V dropped 1 base and J dropped 4 bases, with 16 bases sitting between them. The DNA for the CDR3 is TGTGCCAGCAGCCAAGCCCAGACAGTTGGGGGCTATGGCTACACCTTC. Its translation: CASSQAQTVGGYGYTF. The full variable domain, rest sourced from reference TRBV3-1 and TRBJ1-2, is DTAVSQTPKYLVTQMGNDKSIKCEQNLGHDTMYWYKQDSKKFLKIMFSYNNKELIINETVPNRFSPKSPDKAHLNLHINSLELGDSAVYFCASSQAQTVGGYGYTFGSGTRLTVV.

Many counts were recorded for this clonotype. The rearrangement uses TRBV12-3 or TRBV12-4 and TRBJ2-7; perhaps TRBD2 as D (6 bases). The V gene lost 3 bases and the J gene lost 3 bases, with 21 bases spanning the gap. The CDR3 runs to 17 residues. CDR3 region: CASSFSASDLTFYEQYF. The CDR3 bases are TGTGCCAGCAGTTTCTCCGCTAGCGACCTTACCTTCTACGAGCAGTACTTC.

The table lists this clonotype with a few counts. This sequence may be a read error, since a much larger clone differs from it by one base. The rearrangement joins TRBV27 to TRBJ2-2, with 9 bases matching TRBD1. This CDR3 contains 16 residues. Germline V gene data show CDR1 as MNHEY and CDR2 as SMNVEV (reference sequence). CDR3 amino acids: CASSGPGQGNPGELCF. CDR3 bases: TGTGCCAGCAGTGGACCGGGACAGGGAAATCCCGGGGAGCTGTGTTTT.

With regard to this clonotype: The conserved final phenylalanine or tryptophan is absent from the CDR3, which likely points to a read error. The rearrangement links TRBV12-3 or TRBV12-4 to TRBJ1-5, with 10 bases fitting TRBD1. There are 15 residues in the CDR3. Unmatched junction bases numbered 10, after V lost 5 bases and J lost 9 bases. The CDR3 DNA reads TGTGCCAGCAGTGCCGGGACAGGGGTTCGGAGGCCCCAGCATTCT. This sequence encodes CASSAGTGVRRPQHS.

Ten or more counts support this clonotype. The chain uses TRBV20-1 and TRBJ1-1; D perhaps matches TRBD1 (5 bases). The CDR3 totals 12 residues. Germline V gene data show CDR1 as DFQATT and CDR2 as SNEGSKA (reference sequence). Trimming took off 8 bases at V and 1 base at J, with 11 bases between the two ends. The CDR3 nucleotides read TGCAGTAACCTCCAGGGGAACACTGAAGCTTTCTTT. Translation gives CSNLQGNTEAFF.

The chain uses TRBV6-1 and TRBJ2-7; 7 bases are a match to TRBD1. The germline CDR1 and CDR2 sequences are MNHNS and SASEGT. This CDR3 is built from 15 residues. The J segment lost 3 bases and the V segment lost 7 bases, leaving 12 bases of the junction unmatched. CDR3 DNA: TGTGCCAGCATCCTCTACGGGACAGCAATCTACGAGCAGTACTTC. Amino acid sequence: CASILYGTAIYEQYF.

The J gene is TRBJ2-2, the V gene TRBV9, with TRBD1 identical over 7 bases. V shed 3 bases, J shed 3 bases, and the junction held 8 bases outside the gene matches. The CDR3 covers 16 residues. Germline V CDR1 and CDR2: SGDLS, YYNGEE. The CDR3 sequence: CASSAPGQTHTGELFF. CDR3 bases: TGTGCCAGCAGCGCCCCGGGACAGACTCACACCGGGGAGCTGTTTTTT.

Many counts were recorded for this clonotype. This rearrangement joins TRBV20-1 to TRBJ2-5, with D unresolved. V gave up 6 bases and J gave up 2 bases, with 16 bases separating them. CDR3 length: 14 residues. CDR1 is DFQATT, CDR2 SNEGSKA, per germline (reference sequence). The CDR3 DNA reads as TGCAGTGCCCCGACCGATACCCGACAAGAGACCCAGTACTTC. Translation gives CSAPTDTRQETQYF.